The 3 T cell receptor beta chains below were found in one sample sequenced in a study of technical replicates of blood from several donors. Profiled with immunoSEQ multiplex PCR; TCRdb holds only in-frame clones, not every one. The sample carries about 84,000 clones, around 93% recorded once. The sample comprised T cells isolated from PBMCs. These receptor sequences come from a human donor in good health.

The chain links TRBV5-4 to TRBJ1-5, with 10 bases matching TRBD1. Per the germline V gene, CDR1 is SGHNT and CDR2 is YYREEE (reference sequence). The CDR3 totals 15 residues. Trimming cost V 4 bases and J 7 bases; bases outside gene matches: 8. CDR3: CASSPDRGLGQPQHF. The CDR3 region has the DNA TGTGCCAGCAGCCCTGACAGGGGGCTAGGGCAGCCCCAGCATTTT.

The genes are TRBV9 and TRBJ1-2; D gene uncertain. CDR3 length: 14 residues. V dropped 0 bases and J dropped 4 bases, with 10 bases sitting between them. Per the germline V gene, CDR1 is SGDLS and CDR2 is YYNGEE. The CDR3 is CASSVGEVSYGYTF. As DNA, the CDR3 is TGTGCCAGCAGCGTAGGAGAGGTGAGCTATGGCTACACCTTC. The full variable domain, its missing parts supplied by reference TRBV9 and TRBJ1-2, is DSGVTQTPKHLITATGQRVTLRCSPRSGDLSVYWYQQSLDQGLQFLIQYYNGEERAKGNILERFSAQQFPDLHSELNLSSLELGDSALYFCASSVGEVSYGYTFGSGTRLTVV.

The gene calls are TRBV18 and TRBJ2-5; 8 nucleotides match TRBD2. V lost 4 bases and J lost 4; bases outside the gene matches: 2. CDR3 length equals 13 residues. Germline CDR1 KGHSH, CDR2 LQKENI. The CDR3 region has the DNA TGTGCCAGCTCACAGGGACTAGGAGAGACCCAGTACTTC. Translated: CASSQGLGETQYF.